The 21 T cell receptor beta chains given below trace back to one sample, sequenced in a study of cytomegalovirus exposure and HLA in healthy donors. The PCR ran on 60 Vbeta and 13 Jbeta primers. TCRdb's copy holds only in-frame clones and misses some; the assay was immunoSEQ multiplex PCR. The sample records more than 150,000 clones, about 84% being singletons. Sequencing was done on a sample of PBMCs. All receptors come from a man over 45 in good health and CMV-seropositive.

In DNA, the CDR3 is TGTGCCAGCAGCTTAGCGGGGGGTTCCTACGAGCAGTACTTC. It encodes CASSLAGGSYEQYF. This sequence joins TRBV7-6 and TRBJ2-7, with a possible D match to TRBD2 (6 bases). Germline assignment: CDR1 SGHVS and CDR2 FNYEAQ. The CDR3 has 14 residues. The V end was cut by 0 bases, the J end by 1 base, with 7 bases between.

The chain recombines TRBV6-5 with TRBJ1-5; D not certain. CDR1 is MNHEY, CDR2 SVGAGI, per germline. Trimming took off 5 bases at V and 7 bases at J, with 15 bases between the two ends. The CDR3 totals 14 residues. CDR3 sequence: CASSHGEGGQPQHF. The CDR3 DNA reads TGTGCCAGCAGTCACGGGGAGGGCGGGCAGCCCCAGCATTTT.

The J gene is TRBJ2-6, the V gene TRBV18, with 9 bases that match TRBD1. The trim removed 3 bases at V and 0 bases at J, leaving 3 bases unmatched. The CDR3 has 17 amino acids. The germline V gene has CDR1 KGHSH and CDR2 LQKENI. CDR3 DNA: TGTGCCAGCTCACCCCGGGGACAGGGCTCTGGGGCCAACGTCCTGACTTTC. This encodes CASSPRGQGSGANVLTF.

This chain joins TRBV5-4 and TRBJ2-5; D possibly corresponds to TRBD1 (6 bases). Germline V gives CDR1 SGHNT, CDR2 YYREEE (reference sequence). CDR3 size: 14 residues. With 0 bases removed from V and 5 bases from J, the gap between germline ends came to 11 bases. CDR3 in amino acids: CASSLAGVMETQYF. In DNA, the CDR3 is TGTGCCAGCAGCTTGGCAGGGGTGATGGAGACCCAGTACTTC.

V usage is TRBV4-3 and J usage is TRBJ1-2; no clear D gene. V shed 5 bases and J shed 6 bases, with 19 bases lying between them. There are 15 residues in the CDR3. Germline V gene lookup returns CDR1 LGHNA and CDR2 YSLEER. The CDR3 DNA is TGCGCCAGCAGCTCCCGATCGATGACACTCAATGGCTACACCTTC. Protein sequence: CASSSRSMTLNGYTF.

The chain employs TRBV30 and TRBJ2-1; 9 nucleotides agree with TRBD2. Per germline, CDR1 GTSNPN and CDR2 SVGIG (reference sequence). The CDR3 runs to 16 residues. With 0 bases clipped from V and 1 base from J, the junction kept 4 bases outside the gene matches. The DNA of the CDR3 is TGTGCCTGGAGTGTACGGGGACTAGCTTCCTACAATGAGCAGTTCTTC. It translates to CAWSVRGLASYNEQFF.

V and J are TRBV6-5 and TRBJ2-3; 7 bases agree with TRBD2. Germline CDR1 MNHEY, CDR2 SVGAGI. The CDR3 consists of 14 residues. J gave up 6 bases and V 4 bases, and 7 bases lay outside the gene matches. CDR3 region: CASSFQRGGDTQYF. The CDR3 nucleotides read TGTGCCAGCAGTTTTCAGCGGGGCGGGGATACGCAGTATTTT.

This sequence joins TRBV28 and TRBJ2-3, with D maybe TRBD2 (7 bases). The CDR3 covers 14 residues. CDR1 is MDHEN and CDR2 is SYDVKM in the germline V gene. Trimming stripped 8 bases from V and 6 bases from J, with 18 bases between. CDR3 nucleotide sequence: TGTGCCAGCCAAAGGGGGGGGATCACCGATACGCAGTATTTT. It is translated as CASQRGGITDTQYF.

The chain uses TRBV18 and TRBJ1-2, with 10 bases matching TRBD1. CDR1 and CDR2 (germline): KGHSH, LQKENI. The V segment lost 2 bases and the J segment 6 bases; nucleotides outside the gene matches: 6. There are 15 residues in the CDR3. The CDR3, as DNA: TGTGCCAGCTCACCAAGGACAGGGGGGGAAAATGGCTACACCTTC. Translation gives CASSPRTGGENGYTF. The whole variable domain, remainder taken from reference TRBV18 and TRBJ1-2, is NAGVMQNPRHLVRRRGQEARLRCSPMKGHSHVYWYRQLPEEGLKFMVYLQKENIIDESGMPKERFSAEFPKEGPSILRIQQVVRGDSAAYFCASSPRTGGENGYTFGSGTRLTVV.

This chain joins TRBV5-4 and TRBJ2-5; 7 nucleotides match TRBD2. The CDR3 totals 14 residues. Germline V CDR1 and CDR2: SGHNT, YYREEE (reference sequence). Trimming removed 0 bases from V and 3 bases from J; junction bases left unmatched: 2. The CDR3 spells CASSLAAGEETQYF. DNA for the CDR3: TGTGCCAGCAGCTTGGCGGCGGGAGAAGAGACCCAGTACTTC. Variable domain in full (rest from reference TRBV5-4 and TRBJ2-5): ETGVTQSPTHLIKTRGQQVTLRCSSQSGHNTVSWYQQALGQGPQFIFQYYREEENGRGNFPPRFSGLQFPNYSSELNVNALELDDSALYLCASSLAAGEETQYFGPGTRLLVL.

As to this clone: Within the sample, other DNA sequences also encode this same CDR3. J is TRBJ2-3 and V is TRBV5-1, with 7 bases aligning to TRBD1. The CDR3 extends over 14 amino acids. The germline V gene encodes CDR1 SGHRS and CDR2 YFSETQ. Unmatched junction bases numbered 8, after V lost 4 bases and J lost 6 bases. The CDR3 reads CASSPGQPLDTQYF. In DNA form, the CDR3 reads TGCGCCAGCAGCCCGGGACAGCCGTTGGATACGCAGTATTTT.

The chain employs TRBV9 and TRBJ1-3; D is possibly TRBD1 (5 bases). Germline loops: CDR1 SGDLS, CDR2 YYNGEE. V was trimmed by 4 bases and J by 0 bases, leaving 11 bases between them. The CDR3 covers 15 residues. CDR3 sequence reads: CASSPDRLSGNTIYF. For the CDR3, the DNA is TGTGCCAGCAGCCCCGACAGACTCTCTGGAAACACCATATATTTT.

This chain joins TRBV5-4 and TRBJ2-3; TRBD2 agrees at 10 bases. The junction had 7 bases not matched to a gene; V was cut back by 2 bases and J by 7 bases. This CDR3 contains 15 residues. Germline V gene lookup returns CDR1 SGHNT and CDR2 YYREEE (reference sequence). The CDR3 reads CASSLPAGGPNTQYF. For the CDR3, the DNA is TGTGCCAGCAGCTTACCAGCGGGAGGGCCAAATACGCAGTATTTT.

This sequence joins TRBV28 and TRBJ1-5; 10 nucleotides line up with TRBD1. Germline loops: CDR1 MDHEN, CDR2 SYDVKM. V lost 5 bases and J lost 6; bases outside the gene matches: 10. The length of the CDR3 is 16 residues. In nucleotides, the CDR3 is TGTGCCAGCAGTGCTGGGGGACAGGGGCAGGGTCAGCCCCAGCATTTT. The encoded protein is CASSAGGQGQGQPQHF.

This clone was counted between two and nine times. As DNA, the CDR3 is TGTGCCAGCAGTTTGGACAGGGGTGGTCAGCCCCAGCATTTT. This translates into CASSLDRGGQPQHF. V and J are TRBV27 and TRBJ1-5; 9 bases line up with TRBD1. The CDR3 length is 14 residues. Germline CDR1 is MNHEY and CDR2 is SMNVEV (reference sequence). V trimming: 3 bases; J trimming: 6 bases; junction bases outside the gene matches: 3.

This clone showed up just a few times. Distinct nucleotide sequences in the sample also encode this CDR3. The V and J genes are TRBV5-1 and TRBJ1-1; D perhaps matches TRBD1 (6 bases). Deletions cut 1 base from V and 0 bases from J, with 7 bases between. The CDR3 has 14 residues. Germline CDR1 is SGHRS and CDR2 is YFSETQ. The CDR3 DNA is TGCGCCAGCAGCTTGCAGGGGATGAACACTGAAGCTTTCTTT. Translation: CASSLQGMNTEAFF.

This sequence joins TRBV7-2 and TRBJ2-1; 9 positions agree with TRBD2. The V gene's germline CDR1 is SGHTA and CDR2 FQGNSA. The CDR3 runs to 15 residues. Unmatched junction bases numbered 8, after V lost 5 bases and J lost 6 bases. The CDR3 region has the DNA TGTGCCAGCAGCCCTACTAGCGGGTCGAGCAATGAGCAGTTCTTC. This codes for CASSPTSGSSNEQFF.

The chain couples TRBV27 to TRBJ2-7; 8 bases fit TRBD2. The CDR3 consists of 13 residues. Trimming removed 8 bases from V and 0 bases from J; junction bases left unmatched: 3. From germline, CDR1 is MNHEY and CDR2 SMNVEV (reference sequence). CDR3 nucleotide sequence: TGTGCCAGCGCCGGGACTAGCTCCTACGAGCAGTACTTC. Residues: CASAGTSSYEQYF.

This chain uses TRBV7-3 with TRBJ2-2; 7 bases fit TRBD1. CDR3 length: 20 residues. V lost 2 bases to trimming and J lost 5 bases; unmatched junction nucleotides: 20. Per the germline V gene, CDR1 is SGHTA and CDR2 is FQGTGA. CDR3 loop: CASSLFGAWEKGASTGELFF. The CDR3 bases are TGTGCCAGCAGCTTATTCGGGGCTTGGGAGAAGGGGGCGAGTACCGGGGAGCTGTTTTTT.

In this sample, this clone turned up a few times. The chain employs TRBV28 and TRBJ2-2; D is uncertain. The CDR3 is 12 amino acids. The V and J ends lost 3 bases and 3 bases respectively, with 2 bases between them. Germline assignment: CDR1 MDHEN and CDR2 SYDVKM. CDR3 bases: TGTGCCAGCAGTTTCTACACCGGGGAGCTGTTTTTT. Protein: CASSFYTGELFF.

This clone appeared a single time. The rearrangement uses TRBV5-1 and TRBJ1-2; D gene ambiguous. The CDR3 totals 13 residues. Germline V CDR1 and CDR2: SGHRS, YFSETQ. V was pared by 0 bases and J by 4 bases, with 7 bases between. This chain's CDR3 is CASSLDFSYGYTF. The CDR3 bases are TGCGCCAGCAGCTTGGATTTCTCCTATGGCTACACCTTC.